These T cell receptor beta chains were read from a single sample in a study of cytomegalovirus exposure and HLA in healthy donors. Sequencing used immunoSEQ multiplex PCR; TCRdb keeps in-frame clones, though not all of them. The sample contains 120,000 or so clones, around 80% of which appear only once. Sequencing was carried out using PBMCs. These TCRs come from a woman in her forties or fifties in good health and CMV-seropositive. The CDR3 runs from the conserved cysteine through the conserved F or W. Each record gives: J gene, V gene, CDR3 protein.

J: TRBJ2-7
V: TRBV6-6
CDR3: CASRERQGNEQYF

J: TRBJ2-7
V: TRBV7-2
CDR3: CASSLATAASYEQYF

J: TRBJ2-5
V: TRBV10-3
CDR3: CATLAGGEWETQYF

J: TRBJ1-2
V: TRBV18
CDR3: CASSQGQGFDYTF

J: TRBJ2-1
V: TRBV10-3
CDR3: CAIRWAGEESEQFF

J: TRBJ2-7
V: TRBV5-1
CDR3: CASSALPSETYEQYF

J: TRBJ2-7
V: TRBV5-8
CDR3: CASSGRTNFYEQYF

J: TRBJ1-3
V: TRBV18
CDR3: CASSPWDGGSGNTIYF

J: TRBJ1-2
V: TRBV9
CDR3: CASSVGGQANYGYTF

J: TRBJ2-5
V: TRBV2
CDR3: CASKVVGSAWETQYF

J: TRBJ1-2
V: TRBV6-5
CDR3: CASSMGQGVGYTF

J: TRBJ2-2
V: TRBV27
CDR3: CASVARDSLYTGELFF

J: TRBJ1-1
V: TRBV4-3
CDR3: CASSPTPGSEAFF

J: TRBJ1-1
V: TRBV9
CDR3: CASSAQGGPEAFF

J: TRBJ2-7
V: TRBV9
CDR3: CASSEAGGYSYEQYF

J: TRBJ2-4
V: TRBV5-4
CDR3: CASSLRITGTGGDIQYF

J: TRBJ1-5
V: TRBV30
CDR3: CAWSVLSINQPQHF

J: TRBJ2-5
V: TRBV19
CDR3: CASSMSYGGGAVETQYF

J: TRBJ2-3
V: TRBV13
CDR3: CASSSRSGSASDTQYF

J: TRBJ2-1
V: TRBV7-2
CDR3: CASSFAGRNEQFF

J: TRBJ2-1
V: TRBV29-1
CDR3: CSVEVGQGFHEQFF

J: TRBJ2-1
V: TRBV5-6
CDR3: CASSLEMYHEQFF

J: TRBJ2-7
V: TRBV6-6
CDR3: CASSYGRGLYEQYF

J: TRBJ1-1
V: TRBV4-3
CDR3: CASSRTGGVNTEAFF

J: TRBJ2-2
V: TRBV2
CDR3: CASSESLTGGDAGELFF

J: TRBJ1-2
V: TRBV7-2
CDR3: CASSPWTDYGYTF

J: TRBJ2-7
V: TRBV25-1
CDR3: CASLPNIAGSSYEQYF

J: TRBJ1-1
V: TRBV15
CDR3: CATSSSVRREAFF

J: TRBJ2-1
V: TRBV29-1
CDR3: CSGKQSTTRHEQFF

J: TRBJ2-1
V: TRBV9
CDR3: CASSLNAGVYMDEQFF

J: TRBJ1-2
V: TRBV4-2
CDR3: CASSQIAGGEDGYTF

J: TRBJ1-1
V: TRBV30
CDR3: CASIETGRRAFF

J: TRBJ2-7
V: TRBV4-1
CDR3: CASSQAGSGRFYEQYF

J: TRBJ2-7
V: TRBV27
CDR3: CASSLRGGARGESYEQYF

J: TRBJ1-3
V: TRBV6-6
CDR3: CASSYEQGAGNTIYF

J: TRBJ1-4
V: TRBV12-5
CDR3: CASGLVQGRANEKLFF

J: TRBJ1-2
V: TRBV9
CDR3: CASSRDRRPSYGYTF

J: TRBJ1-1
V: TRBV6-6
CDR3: CASSSPTGYTEAFF

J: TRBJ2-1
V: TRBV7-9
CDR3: CASSLDGRDFFNEQFF

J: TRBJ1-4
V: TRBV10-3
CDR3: CAISESTGRGKLFF

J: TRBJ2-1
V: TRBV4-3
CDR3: CASSHLSGGAGEQFF

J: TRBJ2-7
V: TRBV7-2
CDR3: CASSLSGRTWDRGSYEQYF

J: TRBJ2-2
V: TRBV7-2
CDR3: CASTTRNVFTGELFF

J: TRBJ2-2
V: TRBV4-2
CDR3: CASSQDLLAAITGELFF

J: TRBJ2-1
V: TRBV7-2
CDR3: CASSLINRGYNEQFF

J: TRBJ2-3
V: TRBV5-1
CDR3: CASGGRLGDTDTQYF

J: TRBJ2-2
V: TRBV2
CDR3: CASSGDRGHTGELFF

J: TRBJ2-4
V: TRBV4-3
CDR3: CASSQETRNIQYF

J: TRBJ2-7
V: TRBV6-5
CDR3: CASSAPASYEQYF